The entry below describes one T cell receptor (beta chain). Antigen unknown. This sample was included in a study of PD-1 blockade in classical Hodgkin lymphoma. Overall study results and limits: Factors driving the repertoire differences, possibly disease activity or prior therapy, remain undefined.

Some clones are missing from TCRdb's copy, which holds only in-frame ones; the method was immunoSEQ multiplex PCR. This table holds fewer than 65,000 clones, around 89% found once. All patients relapsed after autologous stem cell transplantation, and brentuximab vedotin exposure varied. This CDR3 has 15 amino acids. V gave up 8 bases and J gave up 1 base, with 17 bases separating them. Germline V gives CDR1 MNHEY, CDR2 SVGAGI. This TCR was recovered from a human donor with classical Hodgkin lymphoma. The chain has TRBV6-5 and TRBJ1-1; no definite D call. The input for sequencing was peripheral blood mononuclear cells (PBMCs), taken at baseline. The CDR3 spells CASQFTPVGNTEAFF. As DNA, the CDR3 is TGTGCCAGCCAGTTTACCCCGGTCGGGAACACTGAAGCTTTCTTT.